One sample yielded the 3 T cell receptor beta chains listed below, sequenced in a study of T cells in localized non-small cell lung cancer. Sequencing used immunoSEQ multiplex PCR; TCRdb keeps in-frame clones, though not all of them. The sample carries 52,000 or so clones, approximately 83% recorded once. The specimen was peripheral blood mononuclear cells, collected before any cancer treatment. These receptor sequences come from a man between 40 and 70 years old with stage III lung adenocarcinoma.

CDR3 sequence (DNA): TGTGCCAGCAGTGTCGACAGAAGGAATTCACCCCTCCACTTT. Protein product: CASSVDRRNSPLHF. V is TRBV2 and J is TRBJ1-6, with D maybe TRBD1 (5 bases). V was trimmed by 4 bases and J by 7 bases, leaving 11 bases between them. CDR1 and CDR2 (germline): SNHLY, FYNNEI. The CDR3 length is 14 residues. The whole variable domain, remainder taken from reference TRBV2 and TRBJ1-6, is EPEVTQTPSHQVTQMGQEVILRCVPISNHLYFYWYRQILGQKVEFLVSFYNNEISEKSEIFDDQFSVERPDGSNFTLKIRSTKLEDSAMYFCASSVDRRNSPLHFGNGTRLTVT.

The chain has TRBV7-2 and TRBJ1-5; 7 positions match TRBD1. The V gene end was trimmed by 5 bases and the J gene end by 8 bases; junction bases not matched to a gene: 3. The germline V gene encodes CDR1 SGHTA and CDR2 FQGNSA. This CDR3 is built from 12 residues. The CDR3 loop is CASSLTGEPQHF. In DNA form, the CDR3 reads TGTGCCAGCAGCCTCACAGGGGAGCCCCAGCATTTT.

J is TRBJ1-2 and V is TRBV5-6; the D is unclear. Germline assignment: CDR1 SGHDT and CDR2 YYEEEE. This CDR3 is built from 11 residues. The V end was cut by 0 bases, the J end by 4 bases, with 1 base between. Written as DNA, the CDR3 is TGTGCCAGCAGCTTGGCCTATGGCTACACCTTC. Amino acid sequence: CASSLAYGYTF.